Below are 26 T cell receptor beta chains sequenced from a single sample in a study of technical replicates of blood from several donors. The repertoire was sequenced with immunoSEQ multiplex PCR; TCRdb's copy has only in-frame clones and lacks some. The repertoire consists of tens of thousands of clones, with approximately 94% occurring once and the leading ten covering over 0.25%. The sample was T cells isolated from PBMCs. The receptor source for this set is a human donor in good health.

The CDR3 sequence: CASSAIPGQGYEQYF. Here the CDR3 DNA reads TGCGCCAGCAGTGCTATCCCGGGACAGGGCTACGAGCAGTACTTC. This chain joins TRBV10-2 and TRBJ2-7; 9 bases match TRBD1. Germline V lookup: CDR1 WSHSY, CDR2 SAAADI. CDR3 length: 15 amino acids. V was clipped by 4 bases and J by 3 bases; unmatched bases: 7.

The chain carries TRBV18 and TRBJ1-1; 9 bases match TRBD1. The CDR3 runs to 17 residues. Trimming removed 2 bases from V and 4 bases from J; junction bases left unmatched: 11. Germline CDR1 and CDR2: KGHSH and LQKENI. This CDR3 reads CASSPLTGTGLGTEAFF. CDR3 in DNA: TGTGCCAGCTCACCATTAACGGGGACAGGGTTGGGCACTGAAGCTTTCTTT.

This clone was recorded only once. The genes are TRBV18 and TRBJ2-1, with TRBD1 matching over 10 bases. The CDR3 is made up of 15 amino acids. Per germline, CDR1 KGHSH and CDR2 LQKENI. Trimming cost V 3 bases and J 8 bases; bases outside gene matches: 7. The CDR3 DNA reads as TGTGCCAGCTCACCCGTGACAGGGGGCGAGTATGAGCAGTTCTTC. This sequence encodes CASSPVTGGEYEQFF.

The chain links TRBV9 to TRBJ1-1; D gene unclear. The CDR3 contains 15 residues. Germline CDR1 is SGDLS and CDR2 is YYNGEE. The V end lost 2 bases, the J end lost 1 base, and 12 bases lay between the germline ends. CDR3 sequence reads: CASSVQQNWNTEAFF. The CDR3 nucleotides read TGTGCCAGCAGCGTGCAACAGAATTGGAACACTGAAGCTTTCTTT.

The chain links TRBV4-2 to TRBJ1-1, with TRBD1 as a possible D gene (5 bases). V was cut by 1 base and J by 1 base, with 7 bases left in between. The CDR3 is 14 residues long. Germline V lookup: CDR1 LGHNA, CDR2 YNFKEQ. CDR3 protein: CASSQVTENTEAFF. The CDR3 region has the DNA TGTGCCAGCAGCCAAGTGACAGAGAACACTGAAGCTTTCTTT.

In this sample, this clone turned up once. The CDR3 nucleotides read TGTGCCAGCAGTCAAACTAGTTACGAGCAGTACTTC. This codes for CASSQTSYEQYF. The V call is TRBV25-1, the J call TRBJ2-7; perhaps TRBD2 as D (5 bases). Per the germline V gene, CDR1 is MGHDK and CDR2 is SYGVNS. The length of the CDR3 is 12 residues. Trimming pared 5 bases from V and 4 bases from J, leaving 9 bases between.

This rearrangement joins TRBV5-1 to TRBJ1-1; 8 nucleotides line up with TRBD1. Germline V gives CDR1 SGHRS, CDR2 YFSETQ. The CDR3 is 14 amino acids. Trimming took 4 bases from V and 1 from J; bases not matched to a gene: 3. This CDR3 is CASSVGTGNTEAFF. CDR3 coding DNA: TGCGCCAGCAGCGTGGGGACAGGGAACACTGAAGCTTTCTTT.

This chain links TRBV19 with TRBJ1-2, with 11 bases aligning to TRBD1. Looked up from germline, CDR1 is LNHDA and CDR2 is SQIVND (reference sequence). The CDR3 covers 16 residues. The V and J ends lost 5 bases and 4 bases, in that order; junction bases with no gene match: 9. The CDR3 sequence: CASSPDSGQGAYGYTF. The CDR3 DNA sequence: TGTGCCAGTAGTCCAGACTCAGGACAGGGGGCCTATGGCTACACCTTC.

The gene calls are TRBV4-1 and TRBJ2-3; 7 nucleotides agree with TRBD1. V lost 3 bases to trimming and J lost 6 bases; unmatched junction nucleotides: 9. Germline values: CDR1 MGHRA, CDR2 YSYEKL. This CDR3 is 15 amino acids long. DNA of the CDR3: TGCGCCAGCAGCCAGGCCAGGGGGTTGATGGATACGCAGTATTTT. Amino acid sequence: CASSQARGLMDTQYF.

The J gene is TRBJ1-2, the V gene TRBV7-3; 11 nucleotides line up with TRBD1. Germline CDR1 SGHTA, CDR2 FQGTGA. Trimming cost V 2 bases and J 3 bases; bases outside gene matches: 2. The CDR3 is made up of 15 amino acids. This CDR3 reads CASSLGQGAHYGYTF. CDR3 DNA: TGTGCCAGCAGCTTAGGACAGGGGGCACACTATGGCTACACCTTC.

The CDR3 loop reads CASSLDGRGGTF. Written as DNA, the CDR3 is TGTGCCAGCAGCTTAGATGGACGGGGAGGTACCTTC. This sequence joins TRBV11-3 and TRBJ1-2; D is unresolved. V was cut by 0 bases and J by 14 bases, with 13 bases left in between. This CDR3 region has 12 residues. The germline V gene encodes CDR1 SGHNT and CDR2 YENEEA.

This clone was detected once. The CDR3 spells CASSLHLGGDYGYTF. In nucleotides, the CDR3 is TGTGCCAGCAGTCTCCACCTCGGGGGAGACTATGGCTACACCTTC. The rearrangement joins TRBV27 to TRBJ1-2; the D gene is possibly TRBD1 (5 bases). Germline CDR1 reads MNHEY; CDR2 reads SMNVEV (reference sequence). The CDR3 runs 15 residues. Trimming shortened V by 5 bases and J by 3 bases, and 16 bases separated the two germline ends.

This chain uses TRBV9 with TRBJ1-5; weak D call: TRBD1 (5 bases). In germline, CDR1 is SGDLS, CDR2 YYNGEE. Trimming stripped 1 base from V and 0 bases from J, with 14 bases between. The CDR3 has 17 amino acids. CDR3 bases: TGTGCCAGCAGCGTATCGGCGACAGCATATAGCAATCAGCCCCAGCATTTT. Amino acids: CASSVSATAYSNQPQHF.

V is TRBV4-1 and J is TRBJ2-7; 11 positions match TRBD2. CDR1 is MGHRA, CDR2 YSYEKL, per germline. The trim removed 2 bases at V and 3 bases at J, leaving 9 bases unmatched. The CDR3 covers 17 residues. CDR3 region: CASSQKTSGIAIYEQYF. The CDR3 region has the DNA TGCGCCAGCAGCCAAAAGACTAGCGGGATTGCTATCTACGAGCAGTACTTC.

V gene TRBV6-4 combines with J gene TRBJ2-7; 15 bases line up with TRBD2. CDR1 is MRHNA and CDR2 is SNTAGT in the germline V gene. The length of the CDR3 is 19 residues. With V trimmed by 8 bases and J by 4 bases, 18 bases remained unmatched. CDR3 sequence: CASGNPRTSGRAVPYEQYF. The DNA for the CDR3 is TGTGCCAGCGGAAACCCCCGGACTAGCGGGAGGGCCGTACCTTACGAGCAGTACTTC.

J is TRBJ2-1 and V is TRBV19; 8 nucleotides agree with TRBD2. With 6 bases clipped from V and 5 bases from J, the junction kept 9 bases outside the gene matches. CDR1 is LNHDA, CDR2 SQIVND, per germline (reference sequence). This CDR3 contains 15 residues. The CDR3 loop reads CASSQRTSPNNEQFF. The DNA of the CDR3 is TGTGCCAGTAGCCAGAGGACTAGCCCAAACAATGAGCAGTTCTTC.

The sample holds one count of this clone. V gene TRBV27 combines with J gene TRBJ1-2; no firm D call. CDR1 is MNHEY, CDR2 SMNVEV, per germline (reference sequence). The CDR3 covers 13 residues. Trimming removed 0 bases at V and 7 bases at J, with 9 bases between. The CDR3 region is CASSLSFRGGYTF. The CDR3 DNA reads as TGTGCCAGCAGTTTATCATTTCGGGGTGGCTACACCTTC.

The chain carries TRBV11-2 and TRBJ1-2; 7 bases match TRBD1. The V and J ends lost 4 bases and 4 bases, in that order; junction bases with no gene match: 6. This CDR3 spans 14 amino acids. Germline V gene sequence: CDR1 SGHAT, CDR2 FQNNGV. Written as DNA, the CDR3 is TGTGCCAGCAGCTCCCTACAGGGGTCCTATGGCTACACCTTC. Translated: CASSSLQGSYGYTF.

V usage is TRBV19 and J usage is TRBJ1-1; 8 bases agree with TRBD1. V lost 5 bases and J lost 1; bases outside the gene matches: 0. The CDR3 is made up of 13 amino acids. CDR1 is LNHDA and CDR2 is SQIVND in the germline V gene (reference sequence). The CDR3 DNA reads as TGTGCCAGTAGTGACAGGGGGAACACTGAAGCTTTCTTT. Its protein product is CASSDRGNTEAFF.

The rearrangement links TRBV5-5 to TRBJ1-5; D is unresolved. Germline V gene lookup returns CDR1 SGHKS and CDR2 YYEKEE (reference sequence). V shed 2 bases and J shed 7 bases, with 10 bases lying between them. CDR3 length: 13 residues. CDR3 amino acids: CASSFFQEQPQHF. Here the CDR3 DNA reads TGTGCCAGCAGCTTTTTTCAGGAACAGCCCCAGCATTTT. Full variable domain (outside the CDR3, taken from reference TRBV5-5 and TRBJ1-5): DAGVTQSPTHLIKTRGQQVTLRCSPISGHKSVSWYQQVLGQGPQFIFQYYEKEERGRGNFPDRFSARQFPNYSSELNVNALLLGDSALYLCASSFFQEQPQHFGDGTRLSIL.

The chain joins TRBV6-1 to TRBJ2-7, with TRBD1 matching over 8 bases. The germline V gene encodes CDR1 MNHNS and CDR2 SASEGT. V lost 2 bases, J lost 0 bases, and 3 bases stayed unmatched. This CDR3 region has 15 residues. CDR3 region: CASSELGQVSYEQYF. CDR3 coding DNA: TGTGCCAGCAGTGAACTGGGACAGGTCTCCTACGAGCAGTACTTC.

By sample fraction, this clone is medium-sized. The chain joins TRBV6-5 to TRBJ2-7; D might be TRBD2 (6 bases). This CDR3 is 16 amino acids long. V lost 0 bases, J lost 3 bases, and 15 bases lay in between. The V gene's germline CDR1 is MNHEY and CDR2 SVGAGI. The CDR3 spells CASSYSIRDFNYEQYF. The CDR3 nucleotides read TGTGCCAGCAGTTACTCGATTCGGGACTTCAACTACGAGCAGTACTTC.

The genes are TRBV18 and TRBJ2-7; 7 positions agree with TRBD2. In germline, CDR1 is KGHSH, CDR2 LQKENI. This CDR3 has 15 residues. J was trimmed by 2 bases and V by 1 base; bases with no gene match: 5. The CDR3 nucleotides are TGTGCCAGCTCACCACGGGAGGGATACCCCTACGAGCAGTACTTC. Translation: CASSPREGYPYEQYF.

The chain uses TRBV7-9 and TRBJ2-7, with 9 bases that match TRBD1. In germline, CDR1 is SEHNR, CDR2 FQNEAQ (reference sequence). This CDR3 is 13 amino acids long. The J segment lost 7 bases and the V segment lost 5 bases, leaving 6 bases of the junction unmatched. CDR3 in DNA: TGTGCCAGCAGCATCGACAGGGGGAGGGAGCAGTACTTC. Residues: CASSIDRGREQYF.

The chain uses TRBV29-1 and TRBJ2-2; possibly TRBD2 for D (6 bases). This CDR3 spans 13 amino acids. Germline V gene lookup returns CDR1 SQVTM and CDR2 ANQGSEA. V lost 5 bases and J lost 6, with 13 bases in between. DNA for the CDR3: TGCAGCGTTAGGAGGGAGTGGGCCGGGGAGCTGTTTTTT. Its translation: CSVRREWAGELFF.

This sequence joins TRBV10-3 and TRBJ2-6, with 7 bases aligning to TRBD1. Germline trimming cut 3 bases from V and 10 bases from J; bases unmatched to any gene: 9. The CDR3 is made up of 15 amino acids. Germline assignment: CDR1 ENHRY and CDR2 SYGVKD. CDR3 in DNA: TGTGCCATCAGTGATCCAAGGACAGGAATGAACGTCCTGACTTTC. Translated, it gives CAISDPRTGMNVLTF.